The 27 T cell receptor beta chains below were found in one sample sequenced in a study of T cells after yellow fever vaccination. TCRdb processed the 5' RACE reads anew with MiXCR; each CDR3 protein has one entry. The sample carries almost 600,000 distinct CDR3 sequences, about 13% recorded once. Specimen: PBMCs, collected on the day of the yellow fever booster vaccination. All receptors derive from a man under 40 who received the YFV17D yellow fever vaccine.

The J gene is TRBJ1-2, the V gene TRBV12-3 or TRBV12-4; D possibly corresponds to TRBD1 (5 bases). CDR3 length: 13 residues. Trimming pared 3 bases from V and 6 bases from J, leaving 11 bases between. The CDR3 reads CASSLGQGDGYTF. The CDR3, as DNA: TGTGCCAGCAGTTTGGGGCAGGGCGATGGCTACACCTTC.

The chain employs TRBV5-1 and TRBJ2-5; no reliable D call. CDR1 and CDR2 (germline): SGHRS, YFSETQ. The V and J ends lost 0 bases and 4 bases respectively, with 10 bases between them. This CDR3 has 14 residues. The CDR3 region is CASSLAGQRETQYF. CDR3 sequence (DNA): TGCGCCAGCAGCTTGGCCGGGCAACGAGAGACCCAGTACTTC.

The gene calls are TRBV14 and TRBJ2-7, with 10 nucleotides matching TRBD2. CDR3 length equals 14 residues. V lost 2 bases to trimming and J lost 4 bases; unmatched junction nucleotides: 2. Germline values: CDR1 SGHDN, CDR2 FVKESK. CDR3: CASSQLAGVYEQYF. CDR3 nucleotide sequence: TGTGCCAGCAGCCAACTAGCGGGAGTGTACGAGCAGTACTTC.

Here the CDR3 DNA reads TGTGCCAGCAGCCAACCTGACAGGGGGCGGGGAGAGACCCAGTACTTC. As protein: CASSQPDRGRGETQYF. The rearrangement links TRBV6-1 to TRBJ2-5; 10 nucleotides align to TRBD1. J gave up 4 bases and V 6 bases, and 11 bases lay outside the gene matches. Germline V gene data show CDR1 as MNHNS and CDR2 as SASEGT. The CDR3 runs to 16 residues.

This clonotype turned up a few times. The CDR3 DNA reads TGTGCCAGCAGCCCTCTGGGGGCGGGAGGCGGTAATGAGCAGTTCTTC. Translated: CASSPLGAGGGNEQFF. The J gene is TRBJ2-1, the V gene TRBV7-2; 8 positions match TRBD2. Germline CDR1 SGHTA, CDR2 FQGNSA. The CDR3 contains 16 residues. V lost 5 bases and J lost 7; bases outside the gene matches: 13.

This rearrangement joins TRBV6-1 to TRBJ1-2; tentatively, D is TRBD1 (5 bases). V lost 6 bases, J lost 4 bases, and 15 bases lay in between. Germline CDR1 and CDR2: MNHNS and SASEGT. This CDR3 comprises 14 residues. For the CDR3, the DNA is TGTGCCAGCAGGGACAACGGATTAGGCTATGGCTACACCTTC. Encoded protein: CASRDNGLGYGYTF.

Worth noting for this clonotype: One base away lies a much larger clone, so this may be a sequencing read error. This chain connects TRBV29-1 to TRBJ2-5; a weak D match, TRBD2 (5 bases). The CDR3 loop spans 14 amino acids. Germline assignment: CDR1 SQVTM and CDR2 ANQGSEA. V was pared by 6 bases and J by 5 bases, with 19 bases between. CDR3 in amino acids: CSVERPGLRETQYF. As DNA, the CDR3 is TGCAGCGTAGAGCGGCCGGGCCTCCGGGAGACCCAGTACTTC.

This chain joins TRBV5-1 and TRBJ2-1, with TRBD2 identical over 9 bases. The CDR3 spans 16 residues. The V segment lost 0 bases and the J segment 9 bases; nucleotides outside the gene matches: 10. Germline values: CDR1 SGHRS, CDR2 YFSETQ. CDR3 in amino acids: CASSLAASGNFGEQFF. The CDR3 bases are TGCGCCAGCAGCTTGGCGGCTAGCGGGAATTTCGGTGAGCAGTTCTTC.

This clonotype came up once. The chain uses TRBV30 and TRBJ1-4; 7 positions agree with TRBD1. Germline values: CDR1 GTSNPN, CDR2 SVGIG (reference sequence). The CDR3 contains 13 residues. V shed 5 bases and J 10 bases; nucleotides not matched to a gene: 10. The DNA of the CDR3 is TGTGCCTGGGAGACAGGGTCAAGGGGAAAACTGTTTTTT. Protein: CAWETGSRGKLFF. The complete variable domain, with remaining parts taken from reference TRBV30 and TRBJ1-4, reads SQTIHQWPATLVQPVGSPLSLECTVEGTSNPNLYWYRQAAGRGLQLLFYSVGIGQISSEVPQNLSASRPQDRQFILSSKKLLLSDSGFYLCAWETGSRGKLFFGSGTQLSVL.

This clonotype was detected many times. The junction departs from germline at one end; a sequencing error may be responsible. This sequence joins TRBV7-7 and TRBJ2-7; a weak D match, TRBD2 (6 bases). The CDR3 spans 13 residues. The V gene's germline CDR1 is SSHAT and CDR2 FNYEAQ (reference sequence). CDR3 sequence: CASSLAPSAEQYF. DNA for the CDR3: TGTGCTAGCAGCTTAGCTCCTAGCGCCGAGCAGTACTTC.

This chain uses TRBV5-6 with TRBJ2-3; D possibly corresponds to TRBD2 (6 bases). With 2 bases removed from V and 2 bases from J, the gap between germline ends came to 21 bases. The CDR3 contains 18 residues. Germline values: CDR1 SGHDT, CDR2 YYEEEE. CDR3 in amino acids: CASSFFSAGGLNTDTQYF. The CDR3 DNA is TGTGCCAGCAGCTTTTTCTCGGCCGGGGGACTCAACACAGATACGCAGTATTTT.

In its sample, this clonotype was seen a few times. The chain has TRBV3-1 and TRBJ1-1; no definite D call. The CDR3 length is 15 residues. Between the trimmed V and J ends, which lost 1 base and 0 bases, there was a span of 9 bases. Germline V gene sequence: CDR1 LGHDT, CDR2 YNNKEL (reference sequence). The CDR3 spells CASSQGGIMNTEAFF. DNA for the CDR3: TGTGCCAGCAGCCAAGGTGGGATCATGAACACTGAAGCTTTCTTT. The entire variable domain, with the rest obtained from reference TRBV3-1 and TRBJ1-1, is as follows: DTAVSQTPKYLVTQMGNDKSIKCEQNLGHDTMYWYKQDSKKFLKIMFSYNNKELIINETVPNRFSPKSPDKAHLNLHINSLELGDSAVYFCASSQGGIMNTEAFFGQGTRLTVV.

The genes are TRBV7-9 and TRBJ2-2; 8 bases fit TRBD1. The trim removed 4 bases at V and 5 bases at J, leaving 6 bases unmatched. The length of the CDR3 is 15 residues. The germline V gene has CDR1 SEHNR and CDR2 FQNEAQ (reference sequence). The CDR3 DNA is TGTGCCAGCAGCTCCAGACAGGGGTCGACCGGGGAGCTGTTTTTT. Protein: CASSSRQGSTGELFF. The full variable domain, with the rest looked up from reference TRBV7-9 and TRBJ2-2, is DTGVSQNPRHKITKRGQNVTFRCDPISEHNRLYWYRQTLGQGPEFLTYFQNEAQLEKSRLLSDRFSAERPKGSFSTLEIQRTEQGDSAMYLCASSSRQGSTGELFFGEGSRLTVL.

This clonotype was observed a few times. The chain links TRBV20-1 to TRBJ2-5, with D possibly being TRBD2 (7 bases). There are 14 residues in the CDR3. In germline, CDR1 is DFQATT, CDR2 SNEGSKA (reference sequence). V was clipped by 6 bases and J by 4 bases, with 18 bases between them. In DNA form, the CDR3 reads TGCAGTGCCACCCTACGGGGGGCTGGAGAGACCCAGTACTTC. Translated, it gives CSATLRGAGETQYF.

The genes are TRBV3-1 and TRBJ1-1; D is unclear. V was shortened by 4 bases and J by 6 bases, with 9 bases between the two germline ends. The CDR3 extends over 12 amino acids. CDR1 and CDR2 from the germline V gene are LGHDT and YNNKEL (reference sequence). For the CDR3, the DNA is TGTGCCAGCAGCCGTGGTACTGCTGAAGCTTTCTTT. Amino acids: CASSRGTAEAFF.

The CDR3 nucleotides read TGTGCCAGCAGCCCGACCTCCGGGGCCCGTGAAAGGGAGCAGTTCTTC. Amino acids: CASSPTSGAREREQFF. This chain links TRBV4-2 with TRBJ2-1, with D perhaps TRBD1 or TRBD2 (5 bases each). The germline V gene has CDR1 LGHNA and CDR2 YNFKEQ. Trimming took 4 bases from V and 10 from J, leaving 23 bases between them. The CDR3 consists of 16 residues.

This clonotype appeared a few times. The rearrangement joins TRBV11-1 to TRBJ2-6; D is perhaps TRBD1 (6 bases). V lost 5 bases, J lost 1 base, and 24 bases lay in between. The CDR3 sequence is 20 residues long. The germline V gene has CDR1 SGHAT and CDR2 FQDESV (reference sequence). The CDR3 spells CASSRKTKVDSGSGANVLTF. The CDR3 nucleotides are TGTGCCAGCAGCCGAAAAACCAAAGTGGACAGCGGATCTGGGGCCAACGTCCTGACTTTC.

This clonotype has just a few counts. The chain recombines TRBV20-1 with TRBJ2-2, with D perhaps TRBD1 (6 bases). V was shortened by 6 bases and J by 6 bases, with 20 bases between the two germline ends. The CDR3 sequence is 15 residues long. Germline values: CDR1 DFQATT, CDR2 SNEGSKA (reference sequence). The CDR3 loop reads CSARHGQRGSGELFF. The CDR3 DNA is TGCAGTGCGAGACATGGGCAAAGGGGGTCCGGGGAGCTGTTTTTT.

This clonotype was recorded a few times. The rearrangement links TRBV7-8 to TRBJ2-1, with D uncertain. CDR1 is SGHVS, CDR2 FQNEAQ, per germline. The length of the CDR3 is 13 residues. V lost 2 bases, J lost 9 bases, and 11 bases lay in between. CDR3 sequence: CASSLSLRIEQFF. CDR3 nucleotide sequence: TGTGCCAGCAGCTTATCCCTGCGAATTGAGCAGTTCTTC.

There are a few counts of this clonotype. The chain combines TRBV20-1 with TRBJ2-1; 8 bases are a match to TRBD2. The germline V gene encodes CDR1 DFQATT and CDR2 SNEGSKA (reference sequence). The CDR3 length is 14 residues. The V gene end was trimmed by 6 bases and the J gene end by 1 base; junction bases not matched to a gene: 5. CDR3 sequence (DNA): TGCAGTGCCCGACTAGCGCCGTCCTACAATGAGCAGTTCTTC. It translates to CSARLAPSYNEQFF.

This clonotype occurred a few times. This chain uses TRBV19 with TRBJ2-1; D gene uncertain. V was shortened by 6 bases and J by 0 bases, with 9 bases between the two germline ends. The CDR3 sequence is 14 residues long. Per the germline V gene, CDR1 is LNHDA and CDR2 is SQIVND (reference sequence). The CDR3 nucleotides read TGTGCCAGTAGCGCAGCTAGCTCCTACAATGAGCAGTTCTTC. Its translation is CASSAASSYNEQFF.

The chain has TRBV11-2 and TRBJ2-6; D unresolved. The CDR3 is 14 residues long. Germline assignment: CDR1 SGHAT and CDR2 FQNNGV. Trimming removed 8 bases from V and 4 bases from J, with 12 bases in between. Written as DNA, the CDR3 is TGTGCCAGCGTCCGGGTGGCGGGGGCCAACGTCCTGACTTTC. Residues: CASVRVAGANVLTF.

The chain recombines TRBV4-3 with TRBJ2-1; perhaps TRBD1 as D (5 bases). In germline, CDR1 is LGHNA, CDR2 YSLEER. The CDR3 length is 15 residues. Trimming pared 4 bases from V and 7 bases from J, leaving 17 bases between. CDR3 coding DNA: TGCGCCAGCAGCCCGAAGGGGTTGGTGGATAATGAGCAGTTCTTC. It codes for CASSPKGLVDNEQFF.

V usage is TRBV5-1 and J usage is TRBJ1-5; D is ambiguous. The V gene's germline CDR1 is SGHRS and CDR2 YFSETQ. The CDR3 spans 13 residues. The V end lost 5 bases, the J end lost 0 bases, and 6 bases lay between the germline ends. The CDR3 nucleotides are TGCGCCAGCAGGGAAGATAGCAATCAGCCCCAGCATTTT. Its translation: CASREDSNQPQHF.

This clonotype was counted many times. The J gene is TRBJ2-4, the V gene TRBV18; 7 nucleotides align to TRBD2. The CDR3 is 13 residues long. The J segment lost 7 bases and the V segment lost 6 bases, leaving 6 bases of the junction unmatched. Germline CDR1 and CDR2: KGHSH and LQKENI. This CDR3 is CASSPGGRNIQYF. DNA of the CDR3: TGTGCCAGCTCTCCGGGGGGTAGGAACATTCAGTACTTC.

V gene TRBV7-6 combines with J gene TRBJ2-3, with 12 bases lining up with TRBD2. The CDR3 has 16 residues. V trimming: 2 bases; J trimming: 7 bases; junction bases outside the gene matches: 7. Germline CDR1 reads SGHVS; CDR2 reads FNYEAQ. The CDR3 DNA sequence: TGTGCCAGCAGCTTACGACTAGCGGGAGAAAGATATACGCAGTATTTT. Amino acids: CASSLRLAGERYTQYF. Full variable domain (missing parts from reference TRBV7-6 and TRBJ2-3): GAGVSQSPRYKVTKRGQDVALRCDPISGHVSLYWYRQALGQGPEFLTYFNYEAQQDKSGLPNDRFSAERPEGSISTLTIQRTEQRDSAMYRCASSLRLAGERYTQYFGPGTRLTVL.

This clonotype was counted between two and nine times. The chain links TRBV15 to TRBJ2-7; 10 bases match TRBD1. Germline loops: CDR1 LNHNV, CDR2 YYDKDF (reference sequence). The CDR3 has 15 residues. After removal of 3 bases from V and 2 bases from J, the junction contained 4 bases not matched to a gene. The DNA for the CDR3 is TGTGCCACCAGCAGCGCCGGGACAGGGGCCTACGAGCAGTACTTC. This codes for CATSSAGTGAYEQYF.